Below, 32 T cell receptor beta chains from the same sample are listed, as sequenced in a study of T-cell memory formation after mild COVID-19. One entry per CDR3 protein, called by TCRdb with MiXCR from the 5' RACE reads. The sample shows 75,000 to 90,000 distinct CDR3 sequences, about 15% of them seen only once. Sequenced sample: PBMCs or a T cell subset sorted from them (not recorded which). The receptors stem from an adult woman who had mild COVID-19 (a few samples of this study predate the infection). Cell type and time point are not known.

This clonotype was detected ten times or more. The rearrangement links TRBV5-1 to TRBJ1-1; D is unclear. Trimming removed 0 bases at V and 0 bases at J, with 9 bases between. The CDR3 covers 15 residues. Germline values: CDR1 SGHRS, CDR2 YFSETQ. The CDR3 loop is CASSLVPPVNTEAFF. The CDR3 DNA is TGCGCCAGCAGCTTGGTACCTCCTGTGAACACTGAAGCTTTCTTT.

The gene calls are TRBV5-1 and TRBJ2-1; D remains unclear. V lost 4 bases and J lost 6, with 11 bases in between. Germline V gene data show CDR1 as SGHRS and CDR2 as YFSETQ. The CDR3 spans 13 residues. CDR3 nucleotides: TGCGCCAGCAGCCCGGCCGGGCTCAATGAGCAGTTCTTC. Translation: CASSPAGLNEQFF.

Ten or more counts support this clonotype. The chain links TRBV4-2 to TRBJ2-7, with D unclear. The CDR3 is 12 amino acids. Between the trimmed V and J ends, which lost 1 base and 0 bases, there was a span of 1 base. CDR1 LGHNA and CDR2 YNFKEQ come from the germline V gene. CDR3 residues: CASSQASYEQYF. CDR3 bases: TGTGCCAGCAGCCAAGCCTCCTACGAGCAGTACTTC.

The chain has TRBV11-2 and TRBJ2-2; TRBD2 matches 9 bases. CDR3 length equals 17 residues. J lost 2 bases, V lost 1 base, and 5 bases had no gene match. The V gene's germline CDR1 is SGHAT and CDR2 FQNNGV. CDR3 sequence reads: CASSLVNLAGNTGELFF. The DNA of the CDR3 is TGTGCCAGCAGCTTAGTCAACCTAGCGGGAAACACCGGGGAGCTGTTTTTT. Supplemented by reference TRBV11-2 and TRBJ2-2, the full variable domain reads EAGVAQSPRYKIIEKRQSVAFWCNPISGHATLYWYQQILGQGPKLLIQFQNNGVVDDSQLPKDRFSAERLKGVDSTLKIQPAKLEDSAVYLCASSLVNLAGNTGELFFGEGSRLTVL.

The table lists this clonotype with a few counts. The gene calls are TRBV4-1 and TRBJ1-1; D is possibly TRBD1 (6 bases). With 4 bases removed from V and 2 bases from J, the gap between germline ends came to 11 bases. CDR1 is MGHRA, CDR2 YSYEKL, per germline. This CDR3 region has 14 residues. The CDR3: CASSLLQGNTEAFF. In DNA, the CDR3 is TGCGCCAGCAGCCTACTACAGGGTAACACTGAAGCTTTCTTT.

The rearrangement links TRBV7-8 to TRBJ2-7, with D maybe TRBD2 (5 bases). Germline V lookup: CDR1 SGHVS, CDR2 FQNEAQ. The V end was cut by 4 bases, the J end by 1 base, with 8 bases between. The length of the CDR3 is 13 residues. CDR3 protein: CASSSTSSYEQYF. CDR3 DNA: TGTGCCAGCAGCTCTACTAGTTCCTACGAGCAGTACTTC.

The chain is built from TRBV12-3 or TRBV12-4 and TRBJ1-5, with TRBD1 identical over 11 bases. This CDR3 comprises 15 residues. V dropped 5 bases and J dropped 7; count of bases not matched to a gene: 7. Here the CDR3 DNA reads TGTGCCAGCAGTCCAGATGGGACAGGGGGACAGCCCCAGCATTTT. Residues: CASSPDGTGGQPQHF.

The chain has TRBV7-8 and TRBJ1-5, with TRBD1 as a possible D gene (5 bases). This CDR3 spans 14 amino acids. The germline V and J ends were trimmed by 5 bases and 7 bases, with 15 bases remaining between them. The germline V gene has CDR1 SGHVS and CDR2 FQNEAQ. For the CDR3, the DNA is TGTGCCAGCAGCCCGGGAGGGGCAGGGCAGCCCCAGCATTTT. Translation: CASSPGGAGQPQHF.

This clonotype was seen many times. V and J are TRBV20-1 and TRBJ2-7; D is uncertain. V was shortened by 0 bases and J by 0 bases, with 21 bases between the two germline ends. CDR3 length: 18 residues. Germline CDR1 reads DFQATT; CDR2 reads SNEGSKA (reference sequence). In nucleotides, the CDR3 is TGCAGTGCTAGAGATACGGTACTTGACGGGCTGAGCTCCTACGAGCAGTACTTC. It translates to CSARDTVLDGLSSYEQYF.

This CDR3 reads CASTRTGGTEAFF. Here the CDR3 DNA reads TGTGCCAGTACCCGGACAGGTGGGACTGAAGCTTTCTTT. The chain combines TRBV19 with TRBJ1-1; TRBD1 matches 7 bases. The germline gives CDR1 LNHDA, CDR2 SQIVND (reference sequence). V was clipped by 7 bases and J by 5 bases; unmatched bases: 7. The CDR3 loop spans 13 amino acids.

This clonotype occurred a few times. V gene TRBV7-2 combines with J gene TRBJ2-1; 9 positions match TRBD2. With 7 bases clipped from V and 6 bases from J, the junction kept 10 bases outside the gene matches. Germline values: CDR1 SGHTA, CDR2 FQGNSA. This CDR3 spans 15 amino acids. The DNA for the CDR3 is TGTGCCAGCACCAGTAGCGGGGGCCCCGCCAATGAGCAGTTCTTC. Its translation is CASTSSGGPANEQFF.

The genes are TRBV29-1 and TRBJ2-3; no firm D call. In germline, CDR1 is SQVTM, CDR2 ANQGSEA. The CDR3 is 15 residues long. V lost 1 base and J lost 2, with 13 bases in between. In nucleotides, the CDR3 is TGCAGCGTTGAAGGGCGAATAGGGTTCACAGATACGCAGTATTTT. Protein product: CSVEGRIGFTDTQYF.

The chain employs TRBV4-1 and TRBJ2-7; 10 nucleotides line up with TRBD2. This CDR3 has 15 amino acids. Germline-derived CDR1 and CDR2 are MGHRA and YSYEKL. Trimming removed 0 bases from V and 6 bases from J; junction bases left unmatched: 5. CDR3 nucleotide sequence: TGCGCCAGCAGCCAAGATGGGCTAGCGGGGGCCGAGCAGTACTTC. This codes for CASSQDGLAGAEQYF.

The V call is TRBV24-1, the J call TRBJ2-1; 8 bases agree with TRBD1. This CDR3 is built from 13 residues. J gave up 2 bases and V 11 bases, and 4 bases lay outside the gene matches. Germline V gives CDR1 KGHDR, CDR2 SFDVKD. The CDR3 protein is CASQGATYNEQFF. CDR3 bases: TGTGCCAGCCAGGGGGCTACCTACAATGAGCAGTTCTTC.

The chain couples TRBV7-9 to TRBJ2-2; 9 positions agree with TRBD2. Germline loops: CDR1 SEHNR, CDR2 FQNEAQ (reference sequence). CDR3 length: 16 residues. V was pared by 5 bases and J by 5 bases, with 9 bases of the junction left unmatched. CDR3 protein: CASSASLSGSTGELFF. The CDR3 region has the DNA TGTGCCAGCAGCGCGAGTCTTAGCGGGAGTACCGGGGAGCTGTTTTTT.

This clonotype occurred a few times. The chain uses TRBV2 and TRBJ2-7, with D possibly TRBD1 on 5 matching bases. The germline V and J ends were trimmed by 3 bases and 3 bases, with 12 bases remaining between them. Looked up from germline, CDR1 is SNHLY and CDR2 is FYNNEI. CDR3 length: 14 residues. In nucleotides, the CDR3 is TGTGCCAGCAGTGACATCGACAGACACTACGAGCAGTACTTC. Translation gives CASSDIDRHYEQYF.

This rearrangement joins TRBV6-5 to TRBJ1-2; TRBD1 matches 10 bases. Germline assignment: CDR1 MNHEY and CDR2 SVGAGI. V dropped 6 bases and J dropped 5; count of bases not matched to a gene: 12. The CDR3 runs 16 residues. The CDR3 loop is CASSIGQGVVLYGYTF. CDR3 nucleotides: TGTGCCAGCAGCATCGGACAGGGGGTTGTTCTGTATGGCTACACCTTC.

This clonotype was observed a few times. The V call is TRBV4-1, the J call TRBJ2-7; D possibly corresponds to TRBD2 (5 bases). CDR1 is MGHRA, CDR2 YSYEKL, per germline. The CDR3 is 16 residues long. Trimming took off 0 bases at V and 1 base at J, with 13 bases between the two ends. The CDR3 DNA is TGCGCCAGCAGCCAAGATTATAGCGATTTTTCCTACGAGCAGTACTTC. It encodes CASSQDYSDFSYEQYF.

The sample holds a few counts of this clonotype. The chain recombines TRBV2 with TRBJ2-1; D is undetermined. In germline, CDR1 is SNHLY, CDR2 FYNNEI. V lost 1 base to trimming and J lost 5 bases, with 15 bases between them. The CDR3 contains 16 residues. CDR3 coding DNA: TGTGCCAGCAGTGAAGGGGTAGGGCTTTTGGACAATGAGCAGTTCTTC. This sequence encodes CASSEGVGLLDNEQFF.

This clonotype was detected only a few times. This chain joins TRBV4-3 and TRBJ2-1, with unresolved D. V was shortened by 0 bases and J by 0 bases, with 6 bases between the two germline ends. Germline CDR1 reads LGHNA; CDR2 reads YSLEER. The CDR3 loop spans 15 amino acids. CDR3 DNA: TGCGCCAGCAGCCAAGACGTGAGCTCCTACAATGAGCAGTTCTTC. This gives the protein CASSQDVSSYNEQFF.

V gene TRBV12-3 or TRBV12-4 combines with J gene TRBJ2-7, with TRBD1 matching 11 bases. The V gene end was trimmed by 5 bases and the J gene end by 4 bases; junction bases not matched to a gene: 7. This CDR3 is 15 amino acids long. This CDR3 is CASSVGQGEGYEQYF. CDR3 DNA: TGTGCCAGCAGTGTGGGACAGGGGGAAGGTTACGAGCAGTACTTC.

In nucleotides, the CDR3 is TGTGCCAGCAGCCCAGGGACAGGGGTGAAAAAACTGTTTTTT. Protein sequence: CASSPGTGVKKLFF. The chain recombines TRBV7-6 with TRBJ1-4, with 10 bases lining up with TRBD1. V lost 5 bases, J lost 9 bases, and 6 bases stayed unmatched. The germline V gene encodes CDR1 SGHVS and CDR2 FNYEAQ. The CDR3 totals 14 residues.

This clonotype was seen only a few times. The V and J genes are TRBV5-1 and TRBJ2-1; 15 bases are shared with TRBD2. CDR1 and CDR2 from the germline V gene are SGHRS and YFSETQ. V trimming: 0 bases; J trimming: 4 bases; junction bases outside the gene matches: 8. The CDR3 length is 19 residues. The CDR3 DNA follows: TGCGCCAGCAGCTTGGGTCCGGGACTAGCGGGAGGTGGGTACAATGAGCAGTTCTTC. Protein: CASSLGPGLAGGGYNEQFF.

V gene TRBV11-2 combines with J gene TRBJ2-5, with 11 bases lining up with TRBD2. After removal of 2 bases from V and 2 bases from J, the junction contained 1 base not matched to a gene. The CDR3 extends over 15 amino acids. Germline values: CDR1 SGHAT, CDR2 FQNNGV. CDR3 nucleotide sequence: TGTGCCAGCAGCTTACGACTAGCGGGGCAAGAGACCCAGTACTTC. Amino acids: CASSLRLAGQETQYF.

V gene TRBV4-2 combines with J gene TRBJ1-5, with D tentatively TRBD1 (5 bases). The germline gives CDR1 LGHNA, CDR2 YNFKEQ. This CDR3 is built from 13 residues. Trimming cost V 2 bases and J 7 bases, with 9 bases left between them. In DNA, the CDR3 is TGTGCCAGCAGCCAACAGGGTTACCAGCCCCAGCATTTT. It translates to CASSQQGYQPQHF.

The CDR3: CASSHQMTAAVYGYTF. In DNA form, the CDR3 reads TGTGCCAGCAGCCACCAAATGACTGCGGCGGTTTATGGCTACACCTTC. V and J are TRBV4-2 and TRBJ1-2; D call uncertain. The length of the CDR3 is 16 residues. From germline, CDR1 is LGHNA and CDR2 YNFKEQ. Trimming shortened V by 3 bases and J by 5 bases, and 19 bases separated the two germline ends.

This clonotype was seen a few times. The genes are TRBV7-2 and TRBJ2-7, with D tentatively TRBD1 (5 bases). This CDR3 spans 19 amino acids. Trimming removed 0 bases at V and 4 bases at J, with 25 bases between. Germline V gene lookup returns CDR1 SGHTA and CDR2 FQGNSA. The CDR3 nucleotides read TGTGCCAGCAGCTTAGCCACCGTGGGGCAGGCGCGATTTGAGTACGAGCAGTACTTC. It codes for CASSLATVGQARFEYEQYF.

The sample holds a few counts of this clonotype. The gene calls are TRBV7-9 and TRBJ1-2; D call uncertain. The CDR3 is 16 amino acids. Germline CDR1 reads SEHNR; CDR2 reads FQNEAQ (reference sequence). V lost 1 base, J lost 4 bases, and 16 bases lay in between. The CDR3 sequence: CASSLEGLAGAYGYTF. The CDR3 DNA is TGTGCCAGCAGCTTAGAAGGTCTGGCAGGCGCCTATGGCTACACCTTC.

This clonotype was observed many times. This chain connects TRBV7-9 to TRBJ2-5; D remains ambiguous. The CDR3 extends over 17 amino acids. Germline-derived CDR1 and CDR2 are SEHNR and FQNEAQ (reference sequence). Trimming cost V 5 bases and J 1 base, with 20 bases left between them. This CDR3 reads CASSDFRTVMGQETQYF. The CDR3 DNA reads as TGTGCCAGCAGCGACTTCAGAACAGTTATGGGCCAAGAGACCCAGTACTTC.

V gene TRBV18 combines with J gene TRBJ1-1; TRBD1 aligns across 7 bases. This CDR3 comprises 14 residues. Losses at the gene ends were 1 base for V and 6 bases for J; bases not matched to a gene: 5. Per the germline V gene, CDR1 is KGHSH and CDR2 is LQKENI. CDR3: CASSPLGQDPEAFF. The CDR3 DNA is TGTGCCAGCTCACCACTAGGACAGGACCCTGAAGCTTTCTTT.

The chain combines TRBV12-3 or TRBV12-4 with TRBJ1-1; 7 nucleotides line up with TRBD1. The CDR3 contains 13 residues. Trimming at V came to 5 bases and at J to 7 bases, leaving 7 bases not matched to a gene. CDR3 DNA: TGTGCCAGCAGTCGACGGGGACAGCTTGAAGCTTTCTTT. Protein sequence: CASSRRGQLEAFF.

This clonotype was counted between two and nine times. The rearrangement links TRBV20-1 to TRBJ2-1; perhaps TRBD2 as D (6 bases). The ends were cut back, 3 bases at V and 1 base at J, with 10 bases in the middle. CDR3 length: 14 residues. Germline V gene lookup returns CDR1 DFQATT and CDR2 SNEGSKA (reference sequence). CDR3 DNA: TGCAGTGCTAGTGACGGACTATCCTACAATGAGCAGTTCTTC. It codes for CSASDGLSYNEQFF.